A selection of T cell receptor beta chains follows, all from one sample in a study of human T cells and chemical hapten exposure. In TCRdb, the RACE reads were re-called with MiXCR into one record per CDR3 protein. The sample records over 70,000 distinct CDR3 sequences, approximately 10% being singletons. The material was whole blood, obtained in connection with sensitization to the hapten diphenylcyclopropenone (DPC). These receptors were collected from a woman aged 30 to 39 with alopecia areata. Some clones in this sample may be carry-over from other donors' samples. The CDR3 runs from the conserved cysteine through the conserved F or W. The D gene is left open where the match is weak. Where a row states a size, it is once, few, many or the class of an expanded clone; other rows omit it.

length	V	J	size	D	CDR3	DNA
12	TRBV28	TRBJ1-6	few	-	CASKGSNSPLHF	TGTGCCAGCAAGGGAAGCAATTCACCCCTCCACTTT
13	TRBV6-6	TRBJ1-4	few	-	CATNRKINEKLFF	TGTGCCACCAACCGGAAAATCAATGAAAAACTGTTTTTT
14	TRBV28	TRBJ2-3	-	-	CASSQGKVTDTQYF	TGTGCCAGCTCACAGGGTAAAGTCACAGATACGCAGTATTTT
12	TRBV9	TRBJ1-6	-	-	CASTTWGSPLHF	TGTGCCAGCACCACTTGGGGTTCACCCCTCCACTTT
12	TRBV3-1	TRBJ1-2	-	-	CASSQDSQGYTF	TGTGCCAGCAGCCAAGATTCCCAGGGCTACACCTTC
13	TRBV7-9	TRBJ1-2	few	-	CASSRTDWFGYTF	TGTGCCAGCAGCCGGACAGATTGGTTTGGCTACACCTTC
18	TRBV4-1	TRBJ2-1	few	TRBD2	CASSARGLAGRFYNEQFF	TGCGCCAGCAGCGCAAGGGGACTAGCGGGCCGATTTTACAATGAGCAGTTCTTC
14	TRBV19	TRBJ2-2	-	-	CASSIARNTGELFF	TGTGCCAGTAGTATAGCCAGGAACACCGGGGAGCTGTTTTTT
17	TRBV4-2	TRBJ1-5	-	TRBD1	CASSQTDRAGVSQPQHF	TGTGCCAGCAGCCAAACTGACAGGGCCGGAGTTTCTCAGCCCCAGCATTTT
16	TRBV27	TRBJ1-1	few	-	CASSFRLRDINTEAFF	TGTGCCAGCAGTTTTAGGCTGAGAGATATAAACACTGAAGCTTTCTTT
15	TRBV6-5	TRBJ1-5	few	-	CASSYSHYSNQPQHF	TGTGCCAGCAGTTACAGTCATTATAGCAATCAGCCCCAGCATTTT
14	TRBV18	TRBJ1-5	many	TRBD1	CASSRGGINQPQHF	TGTGCCAGCTCCCGAGGGGGCATCAATCAGCCCCAGCATTTT
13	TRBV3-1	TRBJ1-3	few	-	CASSRTAGNTIYF	TGTGCCAGCAGCCGGACAGCCGGAAACACCATATATTTT
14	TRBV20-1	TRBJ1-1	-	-	CSARMTAKNTEAFF	TGCAGTGCTAGGATGACAGCCAAAAACACTGAAGCTTTCTTT
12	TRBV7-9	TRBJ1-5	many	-	CASSSQNQPQHF	TGTGCCAGCAGCTCGCAGAATCAGCCCCAGCATTTT
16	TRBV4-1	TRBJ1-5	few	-	CASSQGTADDNQPQHF	TGCGCCAGCAGCCAAGGGACAGCCGATGACAATCAGCCCCAGCATTTT
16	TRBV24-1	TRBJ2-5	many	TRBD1	CATSDFGTGGEETQYF	TGTGCCACCAGTGATTTTGGGACAGGCGGTGAAGAGACCCAGTACTTC
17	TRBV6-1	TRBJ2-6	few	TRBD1	CASSLRGLNSGANVLTF	TGTGCCAGCAGCCTTAGGGGGCTCAACTCTGGGGCCAACGTCCTGACTTTC
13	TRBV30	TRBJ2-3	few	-	CACLRDSSDTQYF	TGTGCCTGTCTCCGGGACTCCTCCGATACGCAGTATTTT
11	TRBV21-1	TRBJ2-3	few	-	CASSTADTQYF	TGTGCCAGCAGCACGGCAGATACGCAGTATTTT
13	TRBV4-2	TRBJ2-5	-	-	CASSQGTEETQYF	TGTGCCAGCAGCCAAGGGACAGAAGAGACCCAGTACTTC
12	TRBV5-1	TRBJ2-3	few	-	CASSWATDTQYF	TGCGCCAGCAGCTGGGCCACAGATACGCAGTATTTT
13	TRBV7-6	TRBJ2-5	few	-	CASSALFQETQYF	TGTGCCAGCAGCGCTCTATTCCAAGAGACCCAGTACTTC
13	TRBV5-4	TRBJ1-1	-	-	CATGDRRNTEAFF	TGTGCCACCGGCGACAGGAGAAACACTGAAGCTTTCTTT
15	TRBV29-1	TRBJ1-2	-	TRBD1	CSVKGGTGIPYGYTF	TGCAGCGTCAAGGGGGGGACAGGGATTCCCTATGGCTACACCTTC
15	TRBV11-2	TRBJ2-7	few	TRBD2	CASSLGLAEYYEQYF	TGTGCCAGCAGCTTGGGACTAGCAGAATACTACGAGCAGTACTTC
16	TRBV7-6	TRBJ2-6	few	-	CASSLESSSGANVLTF	TGTGCCAGCAGCTTAGAGTCTAGCTCTGGGGCCAACGTCCTGACTTTC
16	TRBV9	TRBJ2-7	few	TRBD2	CASSVLPGLAGEEQYF	TGTGCCAGCAGCGTACTCCCGGGACTAGCGGGAGAAGAGCAGTACTTC
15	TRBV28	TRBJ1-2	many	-	CASSEGSEANYGYTF	TGTGCCAGCAGTGAGGGCAGCGAAGCTAACTATGGCTACACCTTC
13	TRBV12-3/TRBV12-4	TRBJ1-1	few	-	CASSFRENTEAFF	TGTGCCAGCAGTTTTAGGGAGAACACTGAAGCTTTCTTT
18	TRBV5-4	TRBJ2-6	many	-	CASSQNKAGITGANVLTF	TGTGCCAGCAGCCAGAATAAGGCAGGGATCACTGGGGCCAACGTCCTGACTTTC
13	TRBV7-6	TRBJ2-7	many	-	CASSLAKRDEQYF	TGTGCCAGCAGCTTAGCCAAGCGGGACGAGCAGTACTTC
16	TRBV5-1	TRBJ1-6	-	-	CASSLSSTSYNSPLHF	TGCGCCAGCAGCTTGTCCTCCACAAGTTATAATTCACCCCTCCACTTT
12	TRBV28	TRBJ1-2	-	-	CASSLKPNGYTF	TGTGCCAGCAGTTTGAAGCCTAATGGCTACACCTTC
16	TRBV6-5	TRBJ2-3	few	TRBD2	CASSYSGGGNTDTQYF	TGTGCCAGCAGTTACTCTGGCGGGGGGAACACAGATACGCAGTATTTT
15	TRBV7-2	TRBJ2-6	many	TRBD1	CASSRQGSGANVLTF	TGTGCCAGCAGCAGACAGGGGTCTGGGGCCAACGTCCTGACTTTC
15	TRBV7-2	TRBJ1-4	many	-	CASSSQGSSNEKLFF	TGTGCCAGCAGCTCCCAGGGGAGCTCTAATGAAAAACTGTTTTTT
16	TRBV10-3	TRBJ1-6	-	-	CAIAGFGLGGNSPLHF	TGTGCCATCGCGGGTTTCGGGCTGGGAGGAAATTCACCCCTCCACTTT
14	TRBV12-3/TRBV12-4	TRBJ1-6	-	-	CASRLSSYNSPLHF	TGTGCCAGCAGGCTGAGCTCCTATAATTCACCCCTCCACTTT
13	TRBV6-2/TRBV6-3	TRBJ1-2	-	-	CGSRRTTNYGYTF	TGTGGCAGCAGACGGACAACTAACTATGGCTACACCTTC
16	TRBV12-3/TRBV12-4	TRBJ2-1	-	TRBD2	CASSSIAGGPGNEQFF	TGTGCCAGCAGTTCTATAGCGGGAGGGCCAGGCAATGAGCAGTTCTTC
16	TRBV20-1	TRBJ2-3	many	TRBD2	CSARDRASGRGDTQYF	TGCAGTGCTAGAGATAGGGCCAGCGGGAGAGGAGATACGCAGTATTTT